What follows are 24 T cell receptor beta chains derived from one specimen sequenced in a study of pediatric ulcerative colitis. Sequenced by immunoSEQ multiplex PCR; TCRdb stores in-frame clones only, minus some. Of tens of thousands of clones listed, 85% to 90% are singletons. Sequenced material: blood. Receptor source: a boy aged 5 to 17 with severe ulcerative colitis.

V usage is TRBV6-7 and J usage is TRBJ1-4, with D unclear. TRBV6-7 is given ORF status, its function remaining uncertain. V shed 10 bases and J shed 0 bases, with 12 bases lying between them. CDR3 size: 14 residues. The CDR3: CATCSFATNEKLFF. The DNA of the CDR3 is TGTGCCACCTGTTCATTTGCAACTAATGAAAAACTGTTTTTT.

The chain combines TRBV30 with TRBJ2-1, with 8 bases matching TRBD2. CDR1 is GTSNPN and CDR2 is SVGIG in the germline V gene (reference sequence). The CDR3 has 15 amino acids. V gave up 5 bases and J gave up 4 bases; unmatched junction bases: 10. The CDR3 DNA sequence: TGTGCCTGGCTCCCATCTGGACTAGCTTACAATGAGCAGTTCTTC. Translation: CAWLPSGLAYNEQFF.

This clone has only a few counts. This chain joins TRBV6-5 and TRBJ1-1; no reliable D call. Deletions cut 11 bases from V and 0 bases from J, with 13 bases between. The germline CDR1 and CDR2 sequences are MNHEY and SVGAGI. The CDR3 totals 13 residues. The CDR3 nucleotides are TGTGCCTGCCGAATGACTATGAACACTGAAGCTTTCTTT. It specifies CACRMTMNTEAFF.

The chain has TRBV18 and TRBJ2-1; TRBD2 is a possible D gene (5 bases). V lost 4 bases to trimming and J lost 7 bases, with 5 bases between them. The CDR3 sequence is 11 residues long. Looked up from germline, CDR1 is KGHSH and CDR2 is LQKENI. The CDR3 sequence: CASSRENEQFF. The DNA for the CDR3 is TGTGCCAGCTCACGGGAGAATGAGCAGTTCTTC.

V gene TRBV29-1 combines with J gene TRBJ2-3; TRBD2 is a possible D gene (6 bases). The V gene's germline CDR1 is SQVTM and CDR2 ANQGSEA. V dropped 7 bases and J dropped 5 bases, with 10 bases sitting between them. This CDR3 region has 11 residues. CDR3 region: CSAGAVDTQYF. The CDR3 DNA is TGCAGCGCGGGAGCGGTAGATACGCAGTATTTT.

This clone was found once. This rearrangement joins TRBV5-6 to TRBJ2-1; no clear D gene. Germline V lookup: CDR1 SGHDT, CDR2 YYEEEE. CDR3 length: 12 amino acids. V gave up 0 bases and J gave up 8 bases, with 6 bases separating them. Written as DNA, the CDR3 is TGTGCCAGCAGCTTGGGAGGACATGAGCAGTTCTTC. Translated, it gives CASSLGGHEQFF.

The CDR3 loop reads CASSFGGFYEQYF. The CDR3, as DNA: TGTGCCAGCAGCTTTGGGGGCTTCTACGAGCAGTACTTC. The chain uses TRBV11-3 and TRBJ2-7, with a possible D match to TRBD1 (6 bases). Trimming removed 3 bases from V and 3 bases from J, with 9 bases in between. This CDR3 region has 13 residues. Germline V lookup: CDR1 SGHNT, CDR2 YENEEA.

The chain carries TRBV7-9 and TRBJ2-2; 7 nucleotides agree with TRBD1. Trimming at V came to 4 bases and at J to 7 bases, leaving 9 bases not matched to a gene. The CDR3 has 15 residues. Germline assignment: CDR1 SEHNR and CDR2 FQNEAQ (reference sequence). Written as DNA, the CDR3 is TGTGCCAGCAGCTGGGACAGCGAGGGTGACGGGGAGCTGTTTTTT. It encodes CASSWDSEGDGELFF.

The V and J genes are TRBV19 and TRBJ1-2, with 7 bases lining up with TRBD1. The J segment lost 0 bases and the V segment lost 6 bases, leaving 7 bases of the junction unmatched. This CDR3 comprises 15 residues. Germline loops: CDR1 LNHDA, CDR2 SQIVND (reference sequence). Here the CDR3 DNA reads TGTGCCAGTAGGCCCTCCGGGACAGCTAACTATGGCTACACCTTC. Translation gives CASRPSGTANYGYTF. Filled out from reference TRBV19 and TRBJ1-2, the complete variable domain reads DGGITQSPKYLFRKEGQNVTLSCEQNLNHDAMYWYRQDPGQGLRLIYYSQIVNDFQKGDIAEGYSVSREKKESFPLTVTSAQKNPTAFYLCASRPSGTANYGYTFGSGTRLTVV.

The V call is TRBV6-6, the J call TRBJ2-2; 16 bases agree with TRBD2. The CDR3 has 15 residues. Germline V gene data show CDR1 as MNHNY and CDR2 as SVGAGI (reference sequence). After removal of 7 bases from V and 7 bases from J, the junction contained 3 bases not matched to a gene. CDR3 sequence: CASMGTSGRDGELFF. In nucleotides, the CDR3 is TGTGCCAGCATGGGGACTAGCGGGAGGGACGGGGAGCTGTTTTTT.

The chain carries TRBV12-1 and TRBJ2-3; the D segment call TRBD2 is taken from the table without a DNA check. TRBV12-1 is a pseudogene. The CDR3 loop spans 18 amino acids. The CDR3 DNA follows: TGTGCCAGCAGCTTTGAGGACTCGACTAGCGGGAGGGAAGATACGCAGTATTTT. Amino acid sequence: CASSFEDSTSGREDTQYF.

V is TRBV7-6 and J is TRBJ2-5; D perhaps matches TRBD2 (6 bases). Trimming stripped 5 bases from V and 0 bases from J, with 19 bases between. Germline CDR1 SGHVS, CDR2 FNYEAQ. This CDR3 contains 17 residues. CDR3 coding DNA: TGTGCCAGCAGCCGATCCGTTAGTCTAGCGTACCAAGAGACCCAGTACTTC. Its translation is CASSRSVSLAYQETQYF.

Written as DNA, the CDR3 is TGTGCCAGCAGCTCAAGGGTGTCCTACGAGCAGTACTTC. The encoded protein is CASSSRVSYEQYF. The rearrangement uses TRBV5-6 and TRBJ2-7; D gene ambiguous. The ends were cut back, 3 bases at V and 1 base at J, with 8 bases in the middle. The CDR3 contains 13 residues. The V gene's germline CDR1 is SGHDT and CDR2 YYEEEE.

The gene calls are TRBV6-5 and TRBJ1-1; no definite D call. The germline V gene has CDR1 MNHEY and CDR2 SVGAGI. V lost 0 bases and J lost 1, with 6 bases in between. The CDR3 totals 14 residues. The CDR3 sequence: CASSYSNGNTEAFF. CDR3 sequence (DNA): TGTGCCAGCAGTTACTCGAACGGGAACACTGAAGCTTTCTTT.

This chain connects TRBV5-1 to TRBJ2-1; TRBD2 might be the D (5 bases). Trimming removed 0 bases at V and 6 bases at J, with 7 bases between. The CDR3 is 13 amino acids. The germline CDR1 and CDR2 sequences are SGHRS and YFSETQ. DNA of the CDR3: TGCGCCAGCAGCTTGGAAGGGAGCAATGAGCAGTTCTTC. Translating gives CASSLEGSNEQFF.

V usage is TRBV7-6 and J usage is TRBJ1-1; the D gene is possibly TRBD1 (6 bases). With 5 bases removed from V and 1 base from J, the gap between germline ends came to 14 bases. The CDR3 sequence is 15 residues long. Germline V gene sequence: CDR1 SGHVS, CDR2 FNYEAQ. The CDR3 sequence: CASSPWDKRNTEAFF. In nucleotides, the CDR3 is TGTGCCAGCAGCCCGTGGGACAAACGGAACACTGAAGCTTTCTTT.

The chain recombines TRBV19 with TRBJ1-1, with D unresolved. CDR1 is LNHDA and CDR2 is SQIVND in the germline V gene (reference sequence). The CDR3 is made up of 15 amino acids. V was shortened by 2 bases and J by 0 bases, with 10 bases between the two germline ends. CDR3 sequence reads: CASSISSYLNTEAFF. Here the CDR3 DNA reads TGTGCCAGTAGTATAAGCTCCTACTTGAACACTGAAGCTTTCTTT.

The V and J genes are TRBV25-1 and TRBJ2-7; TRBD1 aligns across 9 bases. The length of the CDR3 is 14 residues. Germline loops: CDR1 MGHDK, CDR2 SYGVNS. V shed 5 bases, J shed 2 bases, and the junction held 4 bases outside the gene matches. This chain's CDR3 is CASSWTGETYEQYF. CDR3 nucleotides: TGTGCCAGCAGTTGGACAGGGGAGACCTACGAGCAGTACTTC.

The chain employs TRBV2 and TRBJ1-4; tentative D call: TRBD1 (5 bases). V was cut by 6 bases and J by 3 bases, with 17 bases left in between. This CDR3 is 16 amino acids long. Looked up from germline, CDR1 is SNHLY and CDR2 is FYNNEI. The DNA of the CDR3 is TGTGCCAGCAGAGAGAAACGGGACGGTTCTAATGAAAAACTGTTTTTT. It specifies CASREKRDGSNEKLFF.

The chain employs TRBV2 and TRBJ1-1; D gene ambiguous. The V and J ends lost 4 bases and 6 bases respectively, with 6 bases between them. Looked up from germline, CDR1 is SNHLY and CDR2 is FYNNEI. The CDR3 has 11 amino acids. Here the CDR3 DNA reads TGTGCCAGCAGTGGTCGGGCTGAAGCTTTCTTT. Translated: CASSGRAEAFF.

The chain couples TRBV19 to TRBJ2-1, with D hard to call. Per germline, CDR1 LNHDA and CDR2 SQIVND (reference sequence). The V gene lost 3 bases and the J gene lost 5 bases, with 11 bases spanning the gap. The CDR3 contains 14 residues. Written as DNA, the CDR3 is TGTGCCAGTAGTATTGTGGGCTACGACAATGAGCAGTTCTTC. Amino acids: CASSIVGYDNEQFF.

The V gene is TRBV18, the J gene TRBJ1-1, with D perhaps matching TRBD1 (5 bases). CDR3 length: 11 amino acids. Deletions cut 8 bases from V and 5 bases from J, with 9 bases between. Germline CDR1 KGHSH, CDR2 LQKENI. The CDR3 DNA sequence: TGTGCCAGCCGACAGAGTACTGAAGCTTTCTTT. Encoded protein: CASRQSTEAFF.

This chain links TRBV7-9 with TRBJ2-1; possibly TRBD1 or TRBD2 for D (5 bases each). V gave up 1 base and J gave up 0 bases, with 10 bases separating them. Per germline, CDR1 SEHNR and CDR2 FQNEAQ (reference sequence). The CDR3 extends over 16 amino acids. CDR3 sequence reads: CASSLVGDGSYNEQFF. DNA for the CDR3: TGTGCCAGCAGCTTAGTGGGGGATGGCTCCTACAATGAGCAGTTCTTC. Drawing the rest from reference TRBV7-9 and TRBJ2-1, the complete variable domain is DTGVSQNPRHKITKRGQNVTFRCDPISEHNRLYWYRQTLGQGPEFLTYFQNEAQLEKSRLLSDRFSAERPKGSFSTLEIQRTEQGDSAMYLCASSLVGDGSYNEQFFGPGTRLTVL.

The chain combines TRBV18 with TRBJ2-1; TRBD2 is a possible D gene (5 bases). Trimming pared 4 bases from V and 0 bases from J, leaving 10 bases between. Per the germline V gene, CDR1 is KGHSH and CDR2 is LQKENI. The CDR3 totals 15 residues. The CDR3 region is CASSREGSSYNEQFF. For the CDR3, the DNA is TGTGCCAGCTCACGCGAGGGTAGCTCCTACAATGAGCAGTTCTTC.